The present entry profiles one T cell receptor beta chain with its context. Antigen specificity is unknown. The data belong to a study of Tregs in tolerant kidney transplant recipients. The study's findings and limits: Biological reproducibility was not directly addressed, but technical replication error appeared minimal.

V shed 5 bases and J shed 5 bases, with 9 bases lying between them. From germline, CDR1 is DFQATT and CDR2 SNEGSKA (reference sequence). This CDR3 is built from 11 residues. Profiled with immunoSEQ multiplex PCR; TCRdb holds only in-frame clones, not every one. Of some 60,000 clones listed, approximately 82% are singletons. V gene TRBV20-1 combines with J gene TRBJ2-5, with no clear D. Sample: CD4+ T cells from blood. This clonotype was obtained from a human donor in good health. CDR3 in amino acids: CSAFSLETQYF. The CDR3 DNA reads TGCAGTGCTTTCTCCTTGGAGACCCAGTACTTC.